A single sample is the source of the 20 T cell receptor beta chains below, sequenced in a study of blood T cell repertoires in COVID-19 (dated by TCRdb to the early 2020s). Library preparation was by the immunoSEQ multiplex PCR assay. TCRdb mirrors the immuneACCESS table, restricted to in-frame sequences. Some clones are absent from its copies; in checked studies, under half trace to an unresolved V gene, and the reason for the others is unknown. In this sample the table shows around 50,000 clones, over 90% of which occur a single time. Roughly 1% of the sample is in the top ten clones. The sample consisted of peripheral blood. These TCRs come from a man in his 60s with COVID-19, enrolled during active disease.

The V gene is TRBV29-1, the J gene TRBJ2-3, with 7 bases aligning to TRBD1. The J segment lost 4 bases and the V segment lost 6 bases, leaving 1 base of the junction unmatched. CDR1 is SQVTM and CDR2 is ANQGSEA in the germline V gene. CDR3 length: 11 residues. The CDR3 here is CSVQGADTQYF. The CDR3 DNA reads as TGCAGCGTCCAGGGGGCAGATACGCAGTATTTT.

The J gene is TRBJ1-5, the V gene TRBV4-1; 8 nucleotides line up with TRBD1. V dropped 8 bases and J dropped 6; count of bases not matched to a gene: 12. The CDR3 has 15 amino acids. In germline, CDR1 is MGHRA, CDR2 YSYEKL. CDR3 sequence reads: CASSEGTGGPQPQHF. CDR3 bases: TGCGCCAGCTCCGAGGGAACAGGGGGGCCTCAGCCCCAGCATTTT.

This sequence joins TRBV18 and TRBJ1-5; D perhaps matches TRBD1 (6 bases). V lost 1 base and J lost 7, with 14 bases in between. The length of the CDR3 is 15 residues. Per the germline V gene, CDR1 is KGHSH and CDR2 is LQKENI. In DNA, the CDR3 is TGTGCCAGCTCACCACAAGACGCGGGGGCCCAGCCCCAGCATTTT. This encodes CASSPQDAGAQPQHF.

This chain connects TRBV18 to TRBJ1-3; 7 bases map to TRBD1. The CDR3 runs 16 residues. Germline assignment: CDR1 KGHSH and CDR2 LQKENI. V trimming: 5 bases; J trimming: 4 bases; junction bases outside the gene matches: 11. CDR3 bases: TGTGCCAGCTCATCCCAGGGGGGCTCGTCCGGAAACACCATATATTTT. Protein product: CASSSQGGSSGNTIYF.

The gene calls are TRBV6-6 and TRBJ1-4, with 11 bases that match TRBD1. The CDR3 sequence is 15 residues long. CDR1 and CDR2 (germline): MNHNY, SVGAGI (reference sequence). The V segment lost 5 bases and the J segment 6 bases; nucleotides outside the gene matches: 5. CDR3 loop: CASSPRTGGYEKLFF. The CDR3, as DNA: TGTGCCAGCAGTCCCCGGACAGGGGGCTATGAAAAACTGTTTTTT.

The V call is TRBV2, the J call TRBJ1-1; 9 nucleotides agree with TRBD1. Germline V lookup: CDR1 SNHLY, CDR2 FYNNEI. With V trimmed by 8 bases and J by 6 bases, 7 bases remained unmatched. This CDR3 spans 13 amino acids. The CDR3 loop is CASLTGGEAEAFF. CDR3 bases: TGTGCCAGCTTAACAGGGGGCGAAGCTGAAGCTTTCTTT. Supplemented by reference TRBV2 and TRBJ1-1, the full variable domain reads EPEVTQTPSHQVTQMGQEVILRCVPISNHLYFYWYRQILGQKVEFLVSFYNNEISEKSEIFDDQFSVERPDGSNFTLKIRSTKLEDSAMYFCASLTGGEAEAFFGQGTRLTVV.

This chain links TRBV2 with TRBJ1-2, with D unclear. CDR1 is SNHLY and CDR2 is FYNNEI in the germline V gene. With 1 base removed from V and 1 base from J, the gap between germline ends came to 7 bases. The CDR3 is 14 residues long. The CDR3 is CASSEVAVNYGYTF. The CDR3 DNA follows: TGTGCCAGCAGTGAAGTTGCAGTTAACTATGGCTACACCTTC.

The CDR3, as DNA: TGTGCCAGCAGCCAGCAAGCGGGGGTCAGGTTCTTC. Its protein is CASSQQAGVRFF. V usage is TRBV12-3 or TRBV12-4 and J usage is TRBJ2-1; 8 bases line up with TRBD2. The CDR3 has 12 amino acids. Trimming removed 6 bases from V and 15 bases from J; junction bases left unmatched: 10.

The V gene is TRBV4-1, the J gene TRBJ2-2; D gene unclear. This CDR3 contains 11 residues. V lost 5 bases, J lost 6 bases, and 4 bases lay in between. Germline loops: CDR1 MGHRA, CDR2 YSYEKL. DNA for the CDR3: TGCGCCAGCAGCTATTCCGGGGAGCTGTTTTTT. It encodes CASSYSGELFF.

This chain links TRBV5-4 with TRBJ2-3, with TRBD1 matching 8 bases. The ends lost 4 bases at V and 5 bases at J; junction bases unmatched: 3. The CDR3 runs to 13 residues. Germline CDR1 SGHNT, CDR2 YYREEE (reference sequence). Here the CDR3 DNA reads TGTGCCAGCAGCCCTGACAGGGGAGATACGCAGTATTTT. Its protein is CASSPDRGDTQYF.

The V gene is TRBV10-3, the J gene TRBJ1-1, with TRBD1 as a possible D gene (5 bases). The CDR3 is 14 amino acids. Germline CDR1 and CDR2: ENHRY and SYGVKD. The V and J ends lost 5 bases and 1 base respectively, with 11 bases between them. The CDR3 reads CAISPGSPNTEAFF. The CDR3 DNA sequence: TGTGCCATCAGTCCAGGGTCCCCGAACACTGAAGCTTTCTTT.

The chain couples TRBV18 to TRBJ1-2; D uncertain. The germline CDR1 and CDR2 sequences are KGHSH and LQKENI. Between the trimmed V and J ends, which lost 4 bases and 4 bases, there was a span of 19 bases. The CDR3 totals 16 residues. The CDR3 sequence: CASSRLNDAGSYGYTF. CDR3 in DNA: TGTGCCAGCTCACGGCTCAACGACGCGGGGAGCTATGGCTACACCTTC.

The V gene is TRBV19, the J gene TRBJ1-1; TRBD1 aligns across 8 bases. The V segment lost 7 bases and the J segment 4 bases; nucleotides outside the gene matches: 8. The CDR3 loop spans 14 amino acids. Per the germline V gene, CDR1 is LNHDA and CDR2 is SQIVND (reference sequence). The CDR3 is CASISDRVGTEAFF. The CDR3, as DNA: TGTGCCAGTATCTCGGACAGGGTGGGCACTGAAGCTTTCTTT.

This chain connects TRBV11-2 to TRBJ2-7; tentatively, D is TRBD2 (6 bases). The V end lost 3 bases, the J end lost 3 bases, and 18 bases lay between the germline ends. The CDR3 has 16 amino acids. In germline, CDR1 is SGHAT, CDR2 FQNNGV. This chain's CDR3 is CASSFHGSGNYYEQYF. CDR3 DNA sequence: TGTGCCAGCAGCTTCCACGGTAGCGGCAACTACTACGAGCAGTACTTC.

V and J are TRBV7-9 and TRBJ1-5, with D possibly matching TRBD1 (5 bases). The CDR3 is made up of 14 amino acids. CDR1 SEHNR and CDR2 FQNEAQ come from the germline V gene (reference sequence). V dropped 6 bases and J dropped 2 bases, with 11 bases sitting between them. CDR3 in amino acids: CASSYGGGNQPQHF. The CDR3 region has the DNA TGTGCCAGCAGTTACGGGGGTGGCAATCAGCCCCAGCATTTT.

The chain employs TRBV6-5 and TRBJ1-6, with unresolved D. Trimming left V 6 bases short and J 7 bases short, with 10 bases between. This CDR3 has 13 residues. From germline, CDR1 is MNHEY and CDR2 SVGAGI. CDR3 DNA sequence: TGTGCCAGCAGCCCCGCGTTGAATTCACCCCTCCACTTT. Residues: CASSPALNSPLHF.

J is TRBJ1-5 and V is TRBV30; TRBD1 matches at 9 bases. This CDR3 contains 16 residues. Germline CDR1 and CDR2: GTSNPN and SVGIG (reference sequence). V dropped 1 base and J dropped 7; count of bases not matched to a gene: 11. The CDR3 nucleotides are TGTGCCTGGAGTGGAAAAACCGGACAGGGGAGGCAGCCCCAGCATTTT. Amino acid sequence: CAWSGKTGQGRQPQHF.

V usage is TRBV7-2 and J usage is TRBJ2-3; a weak D match, TRBD2 (6 bases). This CDR3 is 16 amino acids long. Germline V gene data show CDR1 as SGHTA and CDR2 as FQGNSA. V was pared by 4 bases and J by 0 bases, with 14 bases between. CDR3 coding DNA: TGTGCCAGCAGCTCCCGGGTAGCGGCTAGCACAGATACGCAGTATTTT. This codes for CASSSRVAASTDTQYF.

The chain carries TRBV10-3 and TRBJ2-7; 7 positions agree with TRBD1. The junction had 14 bases not matched to a gene; V was cut back by 6 bases and J by 6 bases. The CDR3 spans 15 residues. Germline assignment: CDR1 ENHRY and CDR2 SYGVKD. The CDR3 nucleotides are TGTGCCATCAGCAACCCCGGGACAGCTTTTGGCGAGCAGTACTTC. Amino acids: CAISNPGTAFGEQYF.

The V call is TRBV30, the J call TRBJ2-1, with TRBD2 matching over 7 bases. The junction had 0 bases not matched to a gene; V was cut back by 5 bases and J by 5 bases. Germline loops: CDR1 GTSNPN, CDR2 SVGIG (reference sequence). The CDR3 covers 11 residues. CDR3 sequence reads: CAWGTNNEQFF. Here the CDR3 DNA reads TGTGCCTGGGGGACTAACAATGAGCAGTTCTTC. The full variable domain, with the rest looked up from reference TRBV30 and TRBJ2-1, is SQTIHQWPATLVQPVGSPLSLECTVEGTSNPNLYWYRQAAGRGLQLLFYSVGIGQISSEVPQNLSASRPQDRQFILSSKKLLLSDSGFYLCAWGTNNEQFFGPGTRLTVL.